This TCR beta chain was identified during a study of shared clonotypes between healthy human individuals. Germline assignment: CDR1 SEHNR and CDR2 FQNEAQ (reference sequence). CDR3 size: 16 residues. V was pared by 2 bases and J by 2 bases, with 15 bases between. Concerning this clone itself: The antigen is undetermined.

Study outcomes and limitations: What limited the represented genetic and exposure-history diversity was the small number of donors.

Cells designated naive CD8 were CD45RO-negative and were positively selected for CCR7, with terminally differentiated effector memory CD45RA+ cells excluded. Donors had no recently reported acute infections or vaccinations and were HIV-negative. As originally analysed: Filtering was not the same, since immunoSEQ gave junction-only sequences without quality scores. Using immunoSEQ multiplex PCR, the repertoire was profiled, and TCRdb retains in-frame clones only, with some absent. D and trimming were read from the DNA, whereas the V and J calls and clone size are those reported in that table. The sample has around 2,000,000 clones; about 95% are singletons.

This rearrangement joins TRBV7-9 to TRBJ2-5, with unresolved D. The sequence was collected from a man between 18 and 29 years old in good health. Source material: naive CD8+ T cells sorted from blood. CDR3 region: CASSLIGARQQETQYF. CDR3 in DNA: TGTGCCAGCAGCTTAATTGGCGCCAGGCAGCAAGAGACCCAGTACTTC. Based on the CDR3 plus reference TRBV7-9 and TRBJ2-5, the full variable domain is DTGVSQNPRHKITKRGQNVTFRCDPISEHNRLYWYRQTLGQGPEFLTYFQNEAQLEKSRLLSDRFSAERPKGSFSTLEIQRTEQGDSAMYLCASSLIGARQQETQYFGPGTRLLVL.